What follows is one T cell receptor (beta chain) and its context. These data originate in a study of blood T cell repertoires in COVID-19. Whole-study context: Sites in the United States, Italy and Spain provided acute and convalescent COVID-19 samples. From T cells, B-cell-depleted T cells, or PBMCs came the material, which was cDNA or gDNA.

Original processing notes: Researchers report that nucleated cell counts were estimated from reference gene primer amplification. TCRdb's table, derived via immunoSEQ multiplex PCR, lists solely in-frame clones and lacks some. V, J and clone size reflect that table, while D and trimming were determined from the DNA. Of roughly 41,000 clones detected, around four fifths appear once; the ten largest clones hold around 45%. Germline CDR1 is SGHTS and CDR2 is YDEGEE. CDR3 length: 12 amino acids. With V trimmed by 4 bases and J by 9 bases, 3 bases remained unmatched. This chain uses TRBV5-8 with TRBJ2-1; 8 nucleotides agree with TRBD1. The sequencing sample was made of peripheral blood. The origin of this receptor is a woman at least 80 years old with acute or convalescent COVID-19. CDR3 in DNA: TGTGCCAGCAGCCGGACAGGGTCTGAGCAGTTCTTC. This codes for CASSRTGSEQFF.